This T cell receptor beta chain was recovered during a study of response to subunit inactivated influenza vaccine. This clonotype was counted a few times. Its specificity is unknown. Broader study findings: The authors proposed limited new T cell recruitment per seasonal influenza vaccination.

The CDR3 is 15 residues long. The trim removed 3 bases at V and 4 bases at J, leaving 5 bases unmatched. A single record per CDR3 protein comes from TCRdb applying MiXCR to the RT-PCR reads. The table includes about 780,000 distinct CDR3 sequences, about 18% detected once. The receptor was derived from a man aged 50 to 60 who received an inactivated influenza vaccine. The chain carries TRBV12-3 or TRBV12-4 and TRBJ2-2, with TRBD1 matching over 7 bases. Sequenced here: PBMCs from blood, sampled 5 to 6 days after vaccination. In DNA form, the CDR3 reads TGTGCCAGCAGTTTCGGTCAGGGGGTCACCGGGGAGCTGTTTTTT. Translation gives CASSFGQGVTGELFF.